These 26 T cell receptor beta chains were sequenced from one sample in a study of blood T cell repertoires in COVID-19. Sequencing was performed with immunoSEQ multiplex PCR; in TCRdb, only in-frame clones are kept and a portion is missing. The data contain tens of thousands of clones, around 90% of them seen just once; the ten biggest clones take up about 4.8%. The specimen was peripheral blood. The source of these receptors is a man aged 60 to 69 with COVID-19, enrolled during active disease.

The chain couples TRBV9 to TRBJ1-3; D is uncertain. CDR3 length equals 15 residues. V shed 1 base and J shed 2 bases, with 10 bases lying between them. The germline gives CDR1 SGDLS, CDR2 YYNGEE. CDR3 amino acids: CASSVQPTTGNTIYF. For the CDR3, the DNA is TGTGCCAGCAGCGTACAGCCAACTACTGGAAACACCATATATTTT.

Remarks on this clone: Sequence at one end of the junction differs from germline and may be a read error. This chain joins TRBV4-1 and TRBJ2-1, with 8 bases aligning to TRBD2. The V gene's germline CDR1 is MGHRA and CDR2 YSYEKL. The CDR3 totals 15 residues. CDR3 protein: CASSQDQRLALPGVF. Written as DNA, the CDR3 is TGCGCCAGCAGCCAAGATCAGAGACTAGCGCTTCCGGGGGTCTTC.

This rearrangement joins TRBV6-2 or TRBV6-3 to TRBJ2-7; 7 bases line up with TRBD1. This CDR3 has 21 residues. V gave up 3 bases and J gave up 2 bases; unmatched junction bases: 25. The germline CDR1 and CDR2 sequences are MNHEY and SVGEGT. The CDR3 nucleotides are TGTGCCAGCAGTTATAATCCTGCGTTCCACCCGAGCCAGGGGGTAACCTACGAGCAGTACTTC. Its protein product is CASSYNPAFHPSQGVTYEQYF.

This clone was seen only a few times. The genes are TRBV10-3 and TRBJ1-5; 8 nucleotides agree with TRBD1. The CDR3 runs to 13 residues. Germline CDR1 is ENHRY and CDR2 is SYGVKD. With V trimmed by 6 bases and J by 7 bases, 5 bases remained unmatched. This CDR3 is CAISPDRAQPQHF. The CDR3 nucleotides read TGTGCCATCAGCCCGGACAGGGCGCAGCCCCAGCATTTT.

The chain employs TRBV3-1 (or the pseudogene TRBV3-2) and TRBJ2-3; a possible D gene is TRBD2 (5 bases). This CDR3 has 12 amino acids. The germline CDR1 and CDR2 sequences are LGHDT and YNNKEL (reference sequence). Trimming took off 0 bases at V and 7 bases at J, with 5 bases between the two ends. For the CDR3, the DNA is TGTGCCAGCAGCCAAGACGGGAATACGCAGTATTTT. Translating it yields CASSQDGNTQYF.

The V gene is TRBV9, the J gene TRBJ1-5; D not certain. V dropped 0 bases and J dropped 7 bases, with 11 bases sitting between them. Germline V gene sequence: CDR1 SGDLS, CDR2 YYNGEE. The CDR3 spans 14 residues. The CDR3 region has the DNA TGTGCCAGCAGCGTAGGTCCCCGGGGACAGCCCCAGCATTTT. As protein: CASSVGPRGQPQHF.

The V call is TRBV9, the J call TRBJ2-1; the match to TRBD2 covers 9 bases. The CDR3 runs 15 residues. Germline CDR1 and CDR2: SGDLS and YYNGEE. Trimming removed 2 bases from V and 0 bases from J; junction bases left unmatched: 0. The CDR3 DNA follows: TGTGCCAGCAGCGTTAGCGGGAGCTCCTACAATGAGCAGTTCTTC. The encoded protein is CASSVSGSSYNEQFF.

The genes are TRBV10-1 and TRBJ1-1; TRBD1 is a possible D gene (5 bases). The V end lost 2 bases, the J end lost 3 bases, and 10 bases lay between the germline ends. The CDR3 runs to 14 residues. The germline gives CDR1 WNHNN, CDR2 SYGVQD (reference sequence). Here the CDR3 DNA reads TGCGCCAGCAGTGAGGGGGCAGGATACACTGAAGCTTTCTTT. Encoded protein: CASSEGAGYTEAFF.

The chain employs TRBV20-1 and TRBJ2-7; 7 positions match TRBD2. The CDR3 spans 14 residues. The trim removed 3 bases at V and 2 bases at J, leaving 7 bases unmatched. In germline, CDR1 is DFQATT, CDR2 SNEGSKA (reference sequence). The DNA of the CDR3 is TGCAGTGCTAGTCCCGGCGGGAGTACCTACGAGCAGTACTTC. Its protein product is CSASPGGSTYEQYF.

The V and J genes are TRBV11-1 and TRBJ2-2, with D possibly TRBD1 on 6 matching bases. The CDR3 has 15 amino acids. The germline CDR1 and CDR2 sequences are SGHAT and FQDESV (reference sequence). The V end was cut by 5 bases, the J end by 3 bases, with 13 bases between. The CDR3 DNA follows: TGTGCCAGCAGCCGCTGGCCAGGGGACACCGGGGAGCTGTTTTTT. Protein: CASSRWPGDTGELFF.

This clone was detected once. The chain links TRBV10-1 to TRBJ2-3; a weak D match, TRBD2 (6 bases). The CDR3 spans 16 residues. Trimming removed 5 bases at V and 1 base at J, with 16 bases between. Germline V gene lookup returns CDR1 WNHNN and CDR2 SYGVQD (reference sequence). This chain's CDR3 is CASSLVSGGGTDTQYF. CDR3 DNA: TGCGCCAGCAGTTTAGTAAGCGGAGGGGGCACAGATACGCAGTATTTT.

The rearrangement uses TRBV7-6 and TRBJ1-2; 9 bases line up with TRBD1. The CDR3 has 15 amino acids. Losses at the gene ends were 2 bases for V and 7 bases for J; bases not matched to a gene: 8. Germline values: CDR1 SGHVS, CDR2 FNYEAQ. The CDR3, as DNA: TGTGCCAGCAGCTTATATCCCGGGACAGGGAGTGGCTACACCTTC. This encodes CASSLYPGTGSGYTF.

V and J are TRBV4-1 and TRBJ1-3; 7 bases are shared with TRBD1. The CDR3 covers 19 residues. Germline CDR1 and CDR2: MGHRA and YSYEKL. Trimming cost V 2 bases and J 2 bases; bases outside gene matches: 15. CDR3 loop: CASSQLTGTAFVAGNTIYF. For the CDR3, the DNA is TGCGCCAGCAGCCAACTAACCGGGACAGCGTTTGTTGCTGGAAACACCATATATTTT.

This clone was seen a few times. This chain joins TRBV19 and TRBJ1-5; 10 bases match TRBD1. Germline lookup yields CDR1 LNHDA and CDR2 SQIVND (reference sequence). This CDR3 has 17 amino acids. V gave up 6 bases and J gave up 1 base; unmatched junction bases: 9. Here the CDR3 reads CASRGTGAMGSNQPQHF. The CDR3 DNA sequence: TGTGCCAGTAGGGGGACAGGGGCGATGGGGAGCAATCAGCCCCAGCATTTT. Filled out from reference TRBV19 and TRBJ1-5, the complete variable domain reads DGGITQSPKYLFRKEGQNVTLSCEQNLNHDAMYWYRQDPGQGLRLIYYSQIVNDFQKGDIAEGYSVSREKKESFPLTVTSAQKNPTAFYLCASRGTGAMGSNQPQHFGDGTRLSIL.

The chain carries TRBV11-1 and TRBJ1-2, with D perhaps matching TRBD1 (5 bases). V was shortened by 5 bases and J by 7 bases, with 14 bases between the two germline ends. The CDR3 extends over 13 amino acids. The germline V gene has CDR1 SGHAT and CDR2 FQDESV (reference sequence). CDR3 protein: CASSQGLRGGYTF. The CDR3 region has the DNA TGTGCCAGCAGCCAGGGCCTACGAGGTGGCTACACCTTC.

DNA for the CDR3: TGTGCCAGCAGCGTATCGGGAGGTGTAGCCTACAATGAGCAGTTCTTC. As protein: CASSVSGGVAYNEQFF. V is TRBV9 and J is TRBJ2-1; TRBD2 agrees at 7 bases. After removal of 1 base from V and 2 bases from J, the junction contained 6 bases not matched to a gene. This CDR3 spans 16 amino acids. The germline V gene has CDR1 SGDLS and CDR2 YYNGEE. The full variable domain, in which reference TRBV9 and TRBJ2-1 provide the parts outside the CDR3, is DSGVTQTPKHLITATGQRVTLRCSPRSGDLSVYWYQQSLDQGLQFLIQYYNGEERAKGNILERFSAQQFPDLHSELNLSSLELGDSALYFCASSVSGGVAYNEQFFGPGTRLTVL.

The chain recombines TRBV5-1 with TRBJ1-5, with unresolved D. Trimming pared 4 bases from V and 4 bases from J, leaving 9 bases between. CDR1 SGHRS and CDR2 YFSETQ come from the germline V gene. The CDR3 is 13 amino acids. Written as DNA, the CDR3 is TGCGCCAGCAGCCGAACGACAAATCAGCCCCAGCATTTT. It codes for CASSRTTNQPQHF.

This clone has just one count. The DNA of the CDR3 is TGCGCCAGCAGCTTGGTTCAAAGAGACACTGAAGCTTTCTTT. It encodes CASSLVQRDTEAFF. The chain recombines TRBV5-1 with TRBJ1-1; D not resolved. The V gene lost 0 bases and the J gene lost 3 bases, with 9 bases spanning the gap. CDR1 is SGHRS and CDR2 is YFSETQ in the germline V gene. The CDR3 contains 14 residues. Supplemented by reference TRBV5-1 and TRBJ1-1, the full variable domain reads KAGVTQTPRYLIKTRGQQVTLSCSPISGHRSVSWYQQTPGQGLQFLFEYFSETQRNKGNFPGRFSGRQFSNSRSEMNVSTLELGDSALYLCASSLVQRDTEAFFGQGTRLTVV.

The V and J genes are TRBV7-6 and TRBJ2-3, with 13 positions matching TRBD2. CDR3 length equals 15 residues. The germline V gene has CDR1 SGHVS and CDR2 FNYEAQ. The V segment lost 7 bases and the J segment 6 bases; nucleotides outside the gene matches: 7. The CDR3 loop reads CASKKLAGGPDTQYF. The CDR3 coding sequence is TGTGCCAGCAAAAAACTAGCGGGAGGGCCGGATACGCAGTATTTT. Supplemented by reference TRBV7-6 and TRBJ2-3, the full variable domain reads GAGVSQSPRYKVTKRGQDVALRCDPISGHVSLYWYRQALGQGPEFLTYFNYEAQQDKSGLPNDRFSAERPEGSISTLTIQRTEQRDSAMYRCASKKLAGGPDTQYFGPGTRLTVL.

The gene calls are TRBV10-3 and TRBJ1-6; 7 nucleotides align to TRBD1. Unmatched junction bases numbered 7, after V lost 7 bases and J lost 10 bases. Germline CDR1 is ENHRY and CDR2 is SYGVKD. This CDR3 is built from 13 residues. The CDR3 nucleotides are TGTGCCATCACGACAGGGATCGAGTCACCCCTCCACTTT. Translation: CAITTGIESPLHF.

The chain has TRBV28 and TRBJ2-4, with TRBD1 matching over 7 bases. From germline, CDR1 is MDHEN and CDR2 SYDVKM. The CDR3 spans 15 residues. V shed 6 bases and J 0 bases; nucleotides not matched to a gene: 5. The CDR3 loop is CASRPTGLAKNIQYF. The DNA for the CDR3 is TGTGCCAGCAGGCCGACAGGGCTAGCCAAAAACATTCAGTACTTC. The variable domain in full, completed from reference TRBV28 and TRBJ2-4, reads DVKVTQSSRYLVKRTGEKVFLECVQDMDHENMFWYRQDPGLGLRLIYFSYDVKMKEKGDIPEGYSVSREKKERFSLILESASTNQTSMYLCASRPTGLAKNIQYFGAGTRLSVL.

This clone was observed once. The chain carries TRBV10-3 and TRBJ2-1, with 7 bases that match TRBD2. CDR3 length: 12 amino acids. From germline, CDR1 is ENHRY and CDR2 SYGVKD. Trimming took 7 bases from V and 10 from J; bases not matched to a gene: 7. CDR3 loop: CAIKKPGLEQFF. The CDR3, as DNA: TGTGCCATCAAAAAACCGGGACTAGAGCAGTTCTTC.

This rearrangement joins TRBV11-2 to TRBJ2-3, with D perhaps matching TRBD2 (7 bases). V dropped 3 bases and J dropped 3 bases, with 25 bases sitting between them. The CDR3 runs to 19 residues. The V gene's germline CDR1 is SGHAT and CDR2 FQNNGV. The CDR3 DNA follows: TGTGCCAGCAGCTTTCCCACCGGGGACACCGGACTAGATACAGATACGCAGTATTTT. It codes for CASSFPTGDTGLDTDTQYF.

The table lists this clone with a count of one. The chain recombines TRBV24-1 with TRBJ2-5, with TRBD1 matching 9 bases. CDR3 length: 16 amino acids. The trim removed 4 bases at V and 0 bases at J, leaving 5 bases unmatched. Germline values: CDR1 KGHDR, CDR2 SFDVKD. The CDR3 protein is CATSEPGTGHQETQYF. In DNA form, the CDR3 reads TGTGCCACCAGTGAACCCGGGACAGGGCACCAAGAGACCCAGTACTTC.

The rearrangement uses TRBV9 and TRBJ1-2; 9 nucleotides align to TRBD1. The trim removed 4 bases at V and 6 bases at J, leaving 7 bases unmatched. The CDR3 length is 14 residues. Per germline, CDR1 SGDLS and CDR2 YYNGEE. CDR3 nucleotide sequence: TGTGCCAGCAGCCTACCCGGGACAGGGAATGGCTACACCTTC. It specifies CASSLPGTGNGYTF.

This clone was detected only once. CDR3 sequence reads: CASSPGLGGTEAFF. In DNA form, the CDR3 reads TGTGCCAGCAGCCCAGGACTCGGAGGAACTGAAGCTTTCTTT. The chain joins TRBV7-2 to TRBJ1-1; D is uncertain. The V gene's germline CDR1 is SGHTA and CDR2 FQGNSA. V lost 5 bases and J lost 5, with 15 bases in between. CDR3 size: 14 residues.